A selection of T cell receptor beta chains follows, all from one sample in a study of CD8 T cells in Susac syndrome. TCRdb redid the calling of the immunoSEQ multiplex PCR reads with MiXCR, one entry per CDR3 protein. This sample has approximately 260,000 distinct CDR3 sequences, with roughly 95% found just once. Material for sequencing was CD4+ T cells from PBMCs. Receptors originate from a human donor with Susac syndrome. Both conserved end residues are trimmed from each CDR3. The D gene is left open where the match is weak.

d_gene,v_gene,CDR3aa
TRBD1,TRBV10-3,AINQPGTGTETQY
TRBD2,TRBV7-2,ASSLEGGRAHEQF
TRBD1,TRBV20-1,SASAGGGDEQY
-,TRBV14,ASSLGGSGGYT
-,TRBV13,ASNGGIGTEAF
-,TRBV12-3/TRBV12-4,ASGLSSGANVLT
-,TRBV6-4,ASSGGGDIQY
-,TRBV29-1,SVLFSSGNTIY
-,TRBV16,ASSQRRQGKSNYGYT
-,TRBV7-7,ASSFDGRGEQF
-,TRBV29-1,SVGIAKNIQY
TRBD2,TRBV7-3,ASSSVGGSADTGELF
-,TRBV5-1,ASKAREYEQY
TRBD2,TRBV11-3,ASSLGGSTNEQF
TRBD2,TRBV20-1,SAREASGDTDEQF
-,TRBV3-1,ASSLRDWNTGELF
TRBD2,TRBV29-1,SARDDLSSGGLTDTQY
-,TRBV6-5,ASSYSQGYEQF
TRBD2,TRBV10-3,AISEGLAGGEETQY
TRBD2,TRBV7-2,ASSAAGLGEETQY
-,TRBV6-1,ASSEAGRVEKLF
-,TRBV4-1,ASSPRSGPYEQY
-,TRBV12-3/TRBV12-4,ASSPRGNTQY
-,TRBV11-2,ASSLEEGWGQF
TRBD1,TRBV6-1,ASRTGTDYGYT
-,TRBV29-1,SAGTDYNNEQF
-,TRBV19,ASSIRGFQNIQY